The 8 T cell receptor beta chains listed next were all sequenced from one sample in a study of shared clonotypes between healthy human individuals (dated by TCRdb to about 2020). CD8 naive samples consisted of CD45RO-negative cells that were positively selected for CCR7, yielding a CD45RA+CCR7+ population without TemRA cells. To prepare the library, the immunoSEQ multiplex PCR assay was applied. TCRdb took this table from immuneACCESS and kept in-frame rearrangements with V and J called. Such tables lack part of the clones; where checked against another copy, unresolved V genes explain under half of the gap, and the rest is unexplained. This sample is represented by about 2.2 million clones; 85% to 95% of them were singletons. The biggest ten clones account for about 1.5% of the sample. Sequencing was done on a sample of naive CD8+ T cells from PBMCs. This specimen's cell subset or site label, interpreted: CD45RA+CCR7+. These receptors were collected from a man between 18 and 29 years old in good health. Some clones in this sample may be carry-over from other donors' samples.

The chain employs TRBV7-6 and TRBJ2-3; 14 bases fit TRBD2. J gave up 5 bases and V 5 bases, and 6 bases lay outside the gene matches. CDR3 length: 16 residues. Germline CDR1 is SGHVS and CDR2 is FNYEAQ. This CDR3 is CASSDRTSGRRDTQYF. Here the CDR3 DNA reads TGTGCCAGCAGCGACCGGACTAGCGGGAGGAGAGATACGCAGTATTTT.

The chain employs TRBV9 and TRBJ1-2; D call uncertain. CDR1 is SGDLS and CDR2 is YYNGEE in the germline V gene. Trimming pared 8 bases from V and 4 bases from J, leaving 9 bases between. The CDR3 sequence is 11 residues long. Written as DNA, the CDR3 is TGTGCCAGTGGACGGACCTATGGCTACACCTTC. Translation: CASGRTYGYTF.

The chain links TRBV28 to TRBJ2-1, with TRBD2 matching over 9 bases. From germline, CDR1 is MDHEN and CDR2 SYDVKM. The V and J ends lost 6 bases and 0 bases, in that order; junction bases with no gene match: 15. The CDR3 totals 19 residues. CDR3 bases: TGTGCCAGCAGCTCCTTTTCGGGACTAGCCTCGAGCTCCTACAATGAGCAGTTCTTC. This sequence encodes CASSSFSGLASSSYNEQFF. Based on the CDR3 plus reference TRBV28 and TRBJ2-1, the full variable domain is DVKVTQSSRYLVKRTGEKVFLECVQDMDHENMFWYRQDPGLGLRLIYFSYDVKMKEKGDIPEGYSVSREKKERFSLILESASTNQTSMYLCASSSFSGLASSSYNEQFFGPGTRLTVL.

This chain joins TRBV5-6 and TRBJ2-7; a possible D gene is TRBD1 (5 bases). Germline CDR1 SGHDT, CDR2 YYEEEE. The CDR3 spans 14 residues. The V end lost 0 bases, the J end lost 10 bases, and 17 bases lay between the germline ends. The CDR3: CASSLANRPVGQYF. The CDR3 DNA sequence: TGTGCCAGCAGCTTGGCAAACAGGCCGGTCGGACAGTACTTC.

The CDR3 sequence is CASRGVGLQEETQYF. The CDR3 DNA reads as TGTGCCAGCAGGGGAGTGGGACTGCAGGAAGAGACCCAGTACTTC. The gene calls are TRBV13 and TRBJ2-5, with D possibly being TRBD2 (6 bases). Germline-derived CDR1 and CDR2 are PRHDT and FYEKMQ (reference sequence). The CDR3 is made up of 15 amino acids. Deletions cut 6 bases from V and 3 bases from J, with 17 bases between.

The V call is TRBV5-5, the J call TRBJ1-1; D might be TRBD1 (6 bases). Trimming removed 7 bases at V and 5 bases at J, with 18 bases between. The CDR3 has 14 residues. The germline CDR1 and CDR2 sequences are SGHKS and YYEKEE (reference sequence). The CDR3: CASPEGGRDTEAFF. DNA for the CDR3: TGTGCCAGCCCAGAGGGGGGCCGCGATACTGAAGCTTTCTTT.

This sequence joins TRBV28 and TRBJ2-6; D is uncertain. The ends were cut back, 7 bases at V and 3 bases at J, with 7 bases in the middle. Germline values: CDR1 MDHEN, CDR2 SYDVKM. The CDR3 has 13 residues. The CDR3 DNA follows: TGTGCCAGCACTTTGGTTGGGGCCAACGTCCTGACTTTC. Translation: CASTLVGANVLTF.

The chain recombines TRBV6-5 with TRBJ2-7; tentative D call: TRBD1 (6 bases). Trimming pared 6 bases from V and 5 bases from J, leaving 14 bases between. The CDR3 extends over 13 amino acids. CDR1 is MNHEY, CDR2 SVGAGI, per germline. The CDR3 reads CASRAYRVDEQYF. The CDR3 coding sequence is TGTGCCAGCAGGGCCTACAGGGTGGACGAGCAGTACTTC.